The rows below give T cell receptor beta chains drawn from one sample of a study of cytomegalovirus exposure and HLA in healthy donors. Generated by immunoSEQ multiplex PCR, the TCRdb table keeps only in-frame clones and is missing some. The table records 100,000 to 150,000 clones, over 65% of them present only once. Specimen: PBMCs. All receptors come from a man between 40 and 49 years old in good health and CMV-seropositive. Both conserved end residues are trimmed from each CDR3.

v_call: TRBV18
j_call: TRBJ1-6
cdr3_aa: ASSPFGENSPLH

v_call: TRBV30
j_call: TRBJ1-5
cdr3_aa: ACVTGDNQPQH

v_call: TRBV7-2
j_call: TRBJ2-2
cdr3_aa: ASSLEGSSGFSELF

v_call: TRBV13
j_call: -
cdr3_aa: ASSFRGAGTYEQY

v_call: TRBV5-6
j_call: TRBJ2-3
cdr3_aa: ASSYGLAGGADTQY

v_call: TRBV30
j_call: TRBJ1-5
cdr3_aa: AWSVLIRGTGNQPQH

v_call: TRBV2
j_call: TRBJ1-2
cdr3_aa: ASLDSKYGYT

v_call: TRBV7-2
j_call: TRBJ2-7
cdr3_aa: ASSLEPGGGYEQY

v_call: TRBV5-1
j_call: TRBJ2-3
cdr3_aa: ASSLTPGLAGTDTQY

v_call: TRBV29-1
j_call: TRBJ1-6
cdr3_aa: SVEKAGTFDSPLH

v_call: TRBV18
j_call: TRBJ2-7
cdr3_aa: ASSPVDTTGKGTYEQY

v_call: TRBV1
j_call: TRBJ1-4
cdr3_aa: TSNQGAETNEKLF

v_call: TRBV11-2
j_call: TRBJ1-2
cdr3_aa: ASSLDERRYGYT

v_call: TRBV7-2
j_call: TRBJ2-5
cdr3_aa: ASSTGLAEETQY

v_call: TRBV18
j_call: TRBJ2-4
cdr3_aa: ASSPLGPNPAKNIQY

v_call: TRBV7-2
j_call: TRBJ2-1
cdr3_aa: ASSPGQGQVGEQF

v_call: TRBV5-4
j_call: TRBJ2-5
cdr3_aa: ASSWNPGTSGGRETQY

v_call: TRBV28
j_call: TRBJ2-5
cdr3_aa: ASRQAGQKQETQY

v_call: TRBV5-1
j_call: TRBJ2-5
cdr3_aa: ASSLRLAGEETQY

v_call: TRBV6-6
j_call: TRBJ1-2
cdr3_aa: ASSYSQGTYT

v_call: TRBV27
j_call: TRBJ2-1
cdr3_aa: ASSVLLAGGPDEQF

v_call: TRBV9
j_call: TRBJ2-1
cdr3_aa: ASSVGNLAVNEQF

v_call: TRBV27
j_call: TRBJ2-5
cdr3_aa: ASSLIGQSRRETQY

v_call: TRBV29-1
j_call: TRBJ2-3
cdr3_aa: SVKPAGVGTDTQY

v_call: TRBV12-2
j_call: TRBJ1-5
cdr3_aa: ASRFDLGGDGSNQPQH

v_call: TRBV9
j_call: TRBJ1-2
cdr3_aa: ASSVGQGLRGYT

v_call: TRBV7-6
j_call: TRBJ2-1
cdr3_aa: ASSLSVGGSSYNEQF

v_call: TRBV7-9
j_call: TRBJ2-7
cdr3_aa: ASSLALRRDRNEQY

v_call: TRBV7-2
j_call: TRBJ1-5
cdr3_aa: ASSLDGGRNQPQH

v_call: TRBV9
j_call: TRBJ2-3
cdr3_aa: ASSVEHRTDTQY

v_call: TRBV11-1
j_call: TRBJ2-7
cdr3_aa: ASSQDAYEQY

v_call: TRBV14
j_call: TRBJ2-3
cdr3_aa: ASSQVGRRDTQY

v_call: TRBV7-3
j_call: TRBJ2-3
cdr3_aa: ASSFGGGGTDTQY

v_call: TRBV4-1
j_call: TRBJ2-1
cdr3_aa: ASSHFSGTVEQF

v_call: TRBV10-3
j_call: TRBJ2-3
cdr3_aa: AISDGSTDTQY

v_call: TRBV20-1
j_call: TRBJ2-3
cdr3_aa: SADKTDTQY

v_call: TRBV29-1
j_call: TRBJ2-5
cdr3_aa: SVDGQGVMETQY

v_call: TRBV15
j_call: TRBJ2-4
cdr3_aa: ATSQGSAKNIQY

v_call: TRBV6-6
j_call: TRBJ2-3
cdr3_aa: ALAGGPVKSTDTQY

v_call: TRBV19
j_call: TRBJ2-2
cdr3_aa: ASSLGLAGGSNTGELF

v_call: TRBV7-9
j_call: TRBJ2-7
cdr3_aa: ASSFGGQHYEQY

v_call: TRBV19
j_call: TRBJ1-5
cdr3_aa: ASSIVSGGNQPQH

v_call: TRBV7-9
j_call: TRBJ2-7
cdr3_aa: ASSSQPDRGPRYEQY

v_call: TRBV16
j_call: TRBJ1-2
cdr3_aa: ASSQSTVTLIYGYT

v_call: TRBV9
j_call: TRBJ1-4
cdr3_aa: ASSVGTGTTNEKLF

v_call: TRBV27
j_call: TRBJ2-2
cdr3_aa: ASSLDGGIANTGELF

v_call: TRBV27
j_call: TRBJ2-3
cdr3_aa: ATQQRRSTDTQY

v_call: TRBV6-5
j_call: TRBJ2-1
cdr3_aa: ASSYSGLAGVTEQF

v_call: TRBV2
j_call: TRBJ1-2
cdr3_aa: ASSAGLMDRRASGYT

v_call: TRBV27
j_call: TRBJ1-1
cdr3_aa: ASRSTGSAKTEAF

v_call: TRBV30
j_call: TRBJ2-3
cdr3_aa: AWSSPSGGGKDTQY

v_call: TRBV29-1
j_call: TRBJ1-4
cdr3_aa: SVEEGRAANEKLF

v_call: TRBV5-6
j_call: TRBJ2-2
cdr3_aa: ASTRGNKNTGELF

v_call: TRBV29-1
j_call: TRBJ2-5
cdr3_aa: SVERGGETQY

v_call: TRBV28
j_call: TRBJ2-7
cdr3_aa: ASRETGAFYEQY